These 28 T cell receptor beta chains originate from one sample sequenced in a study of blood T cell repertoires in COVID-19. Sequenced by immunoSEQ multiplex PCR; TCRdb stores in-frame clones only, minus some. The sample includes over 200,000 clones, roughly 89% seen only once; the top ten take 6.2%. Input material: peripheral blood. The source is a man in his fifties or sixties who had recovered from COVID-19.

This chain links TRBV19 with TRBJ2-7; 7 bases align to TRBD2. The CDR3 runs 13 residues. CDR1 is LNHDA and CDR2 is SQIVND in the germline V gene (reference sequence). J gave up 6 bases and V 5 bases, and 7 bases lay outside the gene matches. The CDR3 region is CASSVRERGEQYF. In DNA, the CDR3 is TGTGCCAGTAGTGTGCGGGAGAGGGGCGAGCAGTACTTC. Looking up the rest from reference TRBV19 and TRBJ2-7 gives the full variable domain: DGGITQSPKYLFRKEGQNVTLSCEQNLNHDAMYWYRQDPGQGLRLIYYSQIVNDFQKGDIAEGYSVSREKKESFPLTVTSAQKNPTAFYLCASSVRERGEQYFGPGTRLTVT.

This chain connects TRBV5-1 to TRBJ2-1; 8 bases are shared with TRBD1. Germline CDR1 is SGHRS and CDR2 is YFSETQ. This CDR3 has 12 residues. V lost 2 bases, J lost 9 bases, and 1 base stayed unmatched. CDR3 region: CASSLQGGEQFF. In nucleotides, the CDR3 is TGCGCCAGCAGCTTACAGGGGGGTGAGCAGTTCTTC. The full variable domain, rest sourced from reference TRBV5-1 and TRBJ2-1, is KAGVTQTPRYLIKTRGQQVTLSCSPISGHRSVSWYQQTPGQGLQFLFEYFSETQRNKGNFPGRFSGRQFSNSRSEMNVSTLELGDSALYLCASSLQGGEQFFGPGTRLTVL.

The V call is TRBV7-9, the J call TRBJ2-7, with 11 nucleotides matching TRBD1. This CDR3 is built from 15 residues. Trimming took 2 bases from V and 6 from J; bases not matched to a gene: 6. CDR1 is SEHNR, CDR2 FQNEAQ, per germline (reference sequence). The CDR3 here is CASSLTGTGGFEQYF. The CDR3 nucleotides read TGTGCCAGCAGCTTAACCGGGACAGGGGGGTTCGAGCAGTACTTC.

DNA for the CDR3: TGTGCCACTCTGGACAGGGGGGACACTGAAGCTTTCTTT. Its translation: CATLDRGDTEAFF. The chain couples TRBV19 to TRBJ1-1; the match to TRBD1 covers 10 bases. The CDR3 extends over 13 amino acids. Germline V CDR1 and CDR2: LNHDA, SQIVND (reference sequence). Losses at the gene ends were 10 bases for V and 3 bases for J; bases not matched to a gene: 5. Supplemented by reference TRBV19 and TRBJ1-1, the full variable domain reads DGGITQSPKYLFRKEGQNVTLSCEQNLNHDAMYWYRQDPGQGLRLIYYSQIVNDFQKGDIAEGYSVSREKKESFPLTVTSAQKNPTAFYLCATLDRGDTEAFFGQGTRLTVV.

The chain carries TRBV28 and TRBJ1-6; no firm D call. CDR1 and CDR2 from the germline V gene are MDHEN and SYDVKM. This CDR3 is 13 amino acids long. V lost 5 bases and J lost 5, with 7 bases in between. The chain's CDR3 is CASSGRNNSPLHF. DNA for the CDR3: TGTGCCAGCAGTGGCAGGAATAATTCACCCCTCCACTTT.

The chain recombines TRBV7-3 with TRBJ2-3, with 9 bases identical to TRBD2. CDR1 SGHTA and CDR2 FQGTGA come from the germline V gene. V trimming: 1 base; J trimming: 5 bases; junction bases outside the gene matches: 4. The CDR3 sequence is 15 residues long. The CDR3 nucleotides read TGTGCCAGCAGCTTAATGGCGGGGGGGCAAGATACGCAGTATTTT. Translating gives CASSLMAGGQDTQYF.

This rearrangement joins TRBV27 to TRBJ1-4; D possibly corresponds to TRBD1 (6 bases). CDR3 length: 18 residues. The V end was cut by 3 bases, the J end by 8 bases, with 25 bases between. Germline assignment: CDR1 MNHEY and CDR2 SMNVEV (reference sequence). The CDR3: CASSLTPPGDTIREKLFF. The CDR3 DNA sequence: TGTGCCAGCAGTTTGACCCCACCCGGGGACACGATACGGGAAAAACTGTTTTTT.

This clone showed up just once. V is TRBV7-6 and J is TRBJ2-7; TRBD2 matches 11 bases. Germline V gives CDR1 SGHVS, CDR2 FNYEAQ. The CDR3 consists of 18 residues. V lost 1 base to trimming and J lost 0 bases; unmatched junction nucleotides: 8. In nucleotides, the CDR3 is TGTGCCAGCAGCTTAGTGTCTAGCGGGAGGACGAACTCCTACGAGCAGTACTTC. It encodes CASSLVSSGRTNSYEQYF.

This chain uses TRBV5-1 with TRBJ2-7, with D unclear. Trimming stripped 7 bases from V and 2 bases from J, with 13 bases between. The germline CDR1 and CDR2 sequences are SGHRS and YFSETQ. This CDR3 is 13 amino acids long. For the CDR3, the DNA is TGCGCCAGCGGATACGGCGGCACCTACGAGCAGTACTTC. This translates into CASGYGGTYEQYF.

The rearrangement uses TRBV6-2 or TRBV6-3 and TRBJ1-1; 7 bases match TRBD1. Germline V gives CDR1 MNHEY, CDR2 SVGEGT. The length of the CDR3 is 16 residues. The V and J ends lost 2 bases and 3 bases, in that order; junction bases with no gene match: 9. The CDR3 is CASSYPRGLEDTEAFF. CDR3 DNA: TGTGCCAGCAGTTACCCGAGGGGGCTGGAGGACACTGAAGCTTTCTTT.

V and J are TRBV5-1 and TRBJ2-2; 7 bases agree with TRBD1. Trimming removed 7 bases from V and 6 bases from J; junction bases left unmatched: 9. Germline V lookup: CDR1 SGHRS, CDR2 YFSETQ. This CDR3 contains 14 residues. The CDR3 here is CASEEQGMAGELFF. Written as DNA, the CDR3 is TGCGCCAGCGAGGAACAGGGGATGGCCGGGGAGCTGTTTTTT.

V is TRBV19 and J is TRBJ1-5; weak D call: TRBD1 (5 bases). Germline V gene sequence: CDR1 LNHDA, CDR2 SQIVND (reference sequence). V was trimmed by 1 base and J by 2 bases, leaving 12 bases between them. The CDR3 is 16 residues long. The DNA of the CDR3 is TGTGCCAGTAGTATAGGGCCAGGGTGGCGCAATCAGCCCCAGCATTTT. It translates to CASSIGPGWRNQPQHF. The complete variable domain, with remaining parts taken from reference TRBV19 and TRBJ1-5, reads DGGITQSPKYLFRKEGQNVTLSCEQNLNHDAMYWYRQDPGQGLRLIYYSQIVNDFQKGDIAEGYSVSREKKESFPLTVTSAQKNPTAFYLCASSIGPGWRNQPQHFGDGTRLSIL.

V and J are TRBV7-9 and TRBJ2-3; TRBD2 agrees at 10 bases. This CDR3 has 18 residues. Germline V gene data show CDR1 as SEHNR and CDR2 as FQNEAQ (reference sequence). The ends lost 5 bases at V and 0 bases at J; junction bases unmatched: 11. This CDR3 is CASSPGRFSGGSTDTQYF. The CDR3 DNA follows: TGTGCCAGCAGCCCCGGGAGGTTTAGCGGGGGGAGCACAGATACGCAGTATTTT.

The chain uses TRBV18 and TRBJ2-1; D might be TRBD1 (5 bases). V lost 3 bases, J lost 10 bases, and 19 bases lay in between. The V gene's germline CDR1 is KGHSH and CDR2 LQKENI. This CDR3 comprises 15 residues. CDR3 nucleotide sequence: TGTGCCAGCTCACCGGTGGCAGGGAACACCCAGGAGCAGTTCTTC. Its protein is CASSPVAGNTQEQFF.

The chain employs TRBV12-3 or TRBV12-4 and TRBJ2-1, with D possibly TRBD1 on 5 matching bases. This CDR3 comprises 13 residues. The ends were cut back, 7 bases at V and 6 bases at J, with 13 bases in the middle. CDR3 sequence: CASTFGRANEQFF. The CDR3 DNA follows: TGTGCCAGCACCTTCGGCAGGGCCAATGAGCAGTTCTTC.

The V call is TRBV19, the J call TRBJ2-2, with 11 bases fitting TRBD1. Germline loops: CDR1 LNHDA, CDR2 SQIVND (reference sequence). The CDR3 loop spans 18 amino acids. After removal of 4 bases from V and 2 bases from J, the junction contained 9 bases not matched to a gene. For the CDR3, the DNA is TGTGCCAGTAGTAGAAGGACCGGGACAGGGGGTAACACCGGGGAGCTGTTTTTT. Its protein is CASSRRTGTGGNTGELFF.

This clone has a count of ten or more. The genes are TRBV19 and TRBJ1-4; tentative D call: TRBD1 (5 bases). Germline lookup yields CDR1 LNHDA and CDR2 SQIVND (reference sequence). Deletions cut 5 bases from V and 8 bases from J, with 15 bases between. The CDR3 runs 14 residues. The CDR3 coding sequence is TGTGCCAGTAGTCAGGGTCCTGTTGGCGAAAAACTGTTTTTT. As protein: CASSQGPVGEKLFF. Filled out from reference TRBV19 and TRBJ1-4, the complete variable domain reads DGGITQSPKYLFRKEGQNVTLSCEQNLNHDAMYWYRQDPGQGLRLIYYSQIVNDFQKGDIAEGYSVSREKKESFPLTVTSAQKNPTAFYLCASSQGPVGEKLFFGSGTQLSVL.

The chain combines TRBV5-4 with TRBJ2-7, with D possibly matching TRBD1 (6 bases). V lost 3 bases and J 6 bases, leaving 10 bases between the germline ends. This CDR3 has 12 amino acids. Germline V lookup: CDR1 SGHNT, CDR2 YYREEE (reference sequence). The CDR3 bases are TGTGCCAGCAGCTGGCAGGGGTTCGAGCAGTACTTC. Translation: CASSWQGFEQYF.

This chain connects TRBV7-3 to TRBJ1-5, with no clear D. V dropped 4 bases and J dropped 7 bases, with 8 bases sitting between them. This CDR3 spans 12 amino acids. CDR1 is SGHTA, CDR2 FQGTGA, per germline. This CDR3 is CASSSNRQPQHF. CDR3 nucleotide sequence: TGTGCCAGCAGCTCCAATAGACAGCCCCAGCATTTT.

The chain carries TRBV9 and TRBJ1-2, with 9 bases identical to TRBD1. V shed 5 bases and J 5 bases; nucleotides not matched to a gene: 7. Germline loops: CDR1 SGDLS, CDR2 YYNGEE. The CDR3 covers 14 residues. The DNA for the CDR3 is TGTGCCAGCAGGGGGACAGGGCGGTTGTATGGCTACACCTTC. It yields the protein CASRGTGRLYGYTF.

V and J are TRBV5-4 and TRBJ2-7; tentative D call: TRBD1 (5 bases). The V gene lost 3 bases and the J gene lost 3 bases, with 10 bases spanning the gap. Germline V lookup: CDR1 SGHNT, CDR2 YYREEE (reference sequence). This CDR3 has 13 residues. The DNA for the CDR3 is TGTGCCAGCAGCTCCGTCGACAGCTACGAGCAGTACTTC. It encodes CASSSVDSYEQYF. The complete variable domain, with remaining parts taken from reference TRBV5-4 and TRBJ2-7, reads ETGVTQSPTHLIKTRGQQVTLRCSSQSGHNTVSWYQQALGQGPQFIFQYYREEENGRGNFPPRFSGLQFPNYSSELNVNALELDDSALYLCASSSVDSYEQYFGPGTRLTVT.

The V gene is TRBV7-3, the J gene TRBJ1-2; no clear D. The CDR3 contains 15 residues. Looked up from germline, CDR1 is SGHTA and CDR2 is FQGTGA. The V end lost 4 bases, the J end lost 4 bases, and 16 bases lay between the germline ends. The CDR3 here is CASSSGGGEPYGYTF. In DNA, the CDR3 is TGTGCCAGCAGCTCCGGCGGCGGGGAGCCCTATGGCTACACCTTC.

The V call is TRBV28, the J call TRBJ2-1, with a possible D match to TRBD2 (7 bases). The germline CDR1 and CDR2 sequences are MDHEN and SYDVKM. Trimming stripped 2 bases from V and 11 bases from J, with 13 bases between. There are 13 residues in the CDR3. As DNA, the CDR3 is TGTGCCAGCAGTTTAGCGGGGGCACCGAAGCAGTTCTTC. This codes for CASSLAGAPKQFF.

The chain is built from TRBV30 and TRBJ1-2, with TRBD1 identical over 7 bases. CDR3 length equals 14 residues. The J segment lost 4 bases and the V segment lost 3 bases, leaving 8 bases of the junction unmatched. Germline V CDR1 and CDR2: GTSNPN, SVGIG (reference sequence). The CDR3 DNA reads as TGTGCCTGGAGGGCCCAGGGGGTGGGCTATGGCTACACCTTC. It codes for CAWRAQGVGYGYTF.

V is TRBV10-1 and J is TRBJ1-4, with no clear D. The V and J ends lost 5 bases and 0 bases respectively, with 7 bases between them. Germline CDR1 and CDR2: WNHNN and SYGVQD (reference sequence). The CDR3 is made up of 14 amino acids. The chain's CDR3 is CASSPGATNEKLFF. Here the CDR3 DNA reads TGCGCCAGCAGTCCCGGAGCAACTAATGAAAAACTGTTTTTT.

The chain couples TRBV2 to TRBJ1-1; D possibly corresponds to TRBD1 (6 bases). Looked up from germline, CDR1 is SNHLY and CDR2 is FYNNEI. This CDR3 spans 14 amino acids. Deletions cut 6 bases from V and 1 base from J, with 12 bases between. CDR3 sequence reads: CASSDRSGNTEAFF. The CDR3 nucleotides are TGTGCCAGCAGCGACAGGTCAGGGAACACTGAAGCTTTCTTT.

The chain couples TRBV18 to TRBJ1-4, with no clear D. Germline V gives CDR1 KGHSH, CDR2 LQKENI. CDR3 length equals 13 residues. V was pared by 5 bases and J by 1 base, with 5 bases between. CDR3 DNA sequence: TGTGCCAGCTCAGGAGGAACTAATGAAAAACTGTTTTTT. Protein: CASSGGTNEKLFF.

This chain joins TRBV10-3 and TRBJ1-3; D is ambiguous. The V end lost 3 bases, the J end lost 0 bases, and 6 bases lay between the germline ends. The CDR3 runs 14 residues. Germline V gene data show CDR1 as ENHRY and CDR2 as SYGVKD. DNA for the CDR3: TGTGCCATCAGTGAAAGAGCCTCTGGAAACACCATATATTTT. Its protein is CAISERASGNTIYF.